The 12 T cell receptor beta chains below come from one sample, sequenced in a study of human T cells and chemical hapten exposure. TCRdb independently ran MiXCR on the RACE reads; one entry per CDR3 protein. This table has roughly 100,000 distinct CDR3 sequences, about 8.7% appearing once. Time point of the sample: healthy volunteer bleed at 2 weeks. The authors' total RNA extraction used unfractionated whole blood. The source material was whole blood. The receptors stem from a female donor in good health. Some clones in this sample may be carry-over from other donors' samples.

This chain connects TRBV4-2 to TRBJ2-1, with D maybe TRBD1 (6 bases). V was clipped by 0 bases and J by 14 bases, with 8 bases between them. CDR1 LGHNA and CDR2 YNFKEQ come from the germline V gene. The CDR3 loop spans 11 amino acids. CDR3 coding DNA: TGTGCCAGCAGCCAAGATACAGGGAAGTTCTTC. It specifies CASSQDTGKFF.

The rearrangement joins TRBV28 to TRBJ1-1, with 9 bases that match TRBD1. With 6 bases clipped from V and 6 bases from J, the junction kept 5 bases outside the gene matches. Germline loops: CDR1 MDHEN, CDR2 SYDVKM. CDR3 size: 13 residues. The chain's CDR3 is CASRKGTGSEAFF. For the CDR3, the DNA is TGTGCCAGCAGAAAAGGGACAGGGTCTGAAGCTTTCTTT.

This rearrangement joins TRBV20-1 to TRBJ2-3; 9 bases align to TRBD2. Looked up from germline, CDR1 is DFQATT and CDR2 is SNEGSKA (reference sequence). The CDR3 runs 18 residues. V shed 5 bases and J 8 bases; nucleotides not matched to a gene: 23. The CDR3 spells CSALTPLSSGSCQGTQYF. CDR3 DNA: TGCAGTGCTTTAACGCCCCTTAGTAGCGGGAGTTGTCAGGGTACGCAGTATTTT.

This clonotype occurred many times. The rearrangement links TRBV6-6 to TRBJ2-1, with 14 bases that match TRBD2. This CDR3 region has 15 residues. Germline CDR1 is MNHNY and CDR2 is SVGAGI (reference sequence). The trim removed 2 bases at V and 9 bases at J, leaving 3 bases unmatched. CDR3 amino acids: CASSYAGLAGAEQFF. The CDR3 DNA sequence: TGTGCCAGCAGTTACGCGGGACTAGCGGGAGCTGAGCAGTTCTTC.

This clonotype was counted ten times or more. The genes are TRBV10-3 and TRBJ2-7; possibly TRBD1 for D (6 bases). The CDR3 covers 12 residues. CDR1 is ENHRY and CDR2 is SYGVKD in the germline V gene. V gave up 2 bases and J gave up 5 bases, with 7 bases separating them. The CDR3 protein is CAISETGHEQYF. CDR3 nucleotides: TGTGCCATCAGTGAGACAGGGCACGAGCAGTACTTC.

A few counts support this clonotype. The rearrangement joins TRBV20-1 to TRBJ2-1; TRBD2 matches 12 bases. The germline V gene encodes CDR1 DFQATT and CDR2 SNEGSKA (reference sequence). V lost 6 bases and J lost 2; bases outside the gene matches: 2. The CDR3 consists of 14 residues. The CDR3, as DNA: TGCAGTGCACTAGCGGGAGGACCCTACAATGAGCAGTTCTTC. Its protein product is CSALAGGPYNEQFF.

This clonotype was seen a few times. The CDR3 region is CSAHAGGSTIDTQYF. Here the CDR3 DNA reads TGCAGTGCTCATGCCGGCGGGAGTACAATAGATACGCAGTATTTT. The genes are TRBV20-1 and TRBJ2-3; 7 bases agree with TRBD2. J lost 5 bases, V lost 5 bases, and 13 bases had no gene match. Germline V gives CDR1 DFQATT, CDR2 SNEGSKA (reference sequence). The length of the CDR3 is 15 residues.

This clonotype has a count of ten or more. The chain uses TRBV7-9 and TRBJ2-5; D is perhaps TRBD2 (6 bases). The germline V gene encodes CDR1 SEHNR and CDR2 FQNEAQ (reference sequence). The CDR3 contains 13 residues. The V end was cut by 3 bases, the J end by 4 bases, with 9 bases between. CDR3 sequence reads: CASSLGGTETQYF. CDR3 DNA sequence: TGTGCCAGCAGCTTGGGGGGAACAGAGACCCAGTACTTC.

This clonotype was seen a few times. The chain recombines TRBV9 with TRBJ2-3; TRBD2 is a possible D gene (7 bases). V lost 1 base and J 5 bases, leaving 11 bases between the germline ends. The CDR3 runs 14 residues. Germline lookup yields CDR1 SGDLS and CDR2 YYNGEE. Here the CDR3 DNA reads TGTGCCAGCAGCGTAAAGGGGGGGGGAGATACGCAGTATTTT. Translated, it gives CASSVKGGGDTQYF.

The rearrangement joins TRBV27 to TRBJ2-7; either TRBD1 or TRBD2 may supply D (5 bases each). V lost 6 bases to trimming and J lost 0 bases, with 9 bases between them. The CDR3 sequence is 13 residues long. In germline, CDR1 is MNHEY, CDR2 SMNVEV (reference sequence). DNA for the CDR3: TGTGCCAGCAGCGGGACGGCCTCCTACGAGCAGTACTTC. Encoded protein: CASSGTASYEQYF.

This clonotype was detected a few times. J is TRBJ2-1 and V is TRBV6-6; D is uncertain. The CDR3 totals 14 residues. Germline V lookup: CDR1 MNHNY, CDR2 SVGAGI (reference sequence). Trimming pared 0 bases from V and 6 bases from J, leaving 9 bases between. In nucleotides, the CDR3 is TGTGCCAGCAGTTACTCGCATCCATCCAATGAGCAGTTCTTC. It translates to CASSYSHPSNEQFF.

This clonotype was recorded at least ten times. In DNA, the CDR3 is TGTGCCAGCAGCACAGGCTCTGGGGCCAACGTCCTGACTTTC. This translates into CASSTGSGANVLTF. The J gene is TRBJ2-6, the V gene TRBV2; weak D call: TRBD1 (5 bases). Germline CDR1 is SNHLY and CDR2 is FYNNEI. This CDR3 is 14 amino acids long. Trimming cost V 6 bases and J 0 bases, with 6 bases left between them.